This T cell receptor (beta chain) came from a study of T cell responses to AZD1222 COVID-19 vaccine. Overall study results and limits: Clonal diversity was possibly underestimated; the donors were predominantly white British and more often female. Baseline seropositivity occurred in only a handful of AZD1222 recipients. Spike-specific TCR repertoires showed rising breadth and depth after two AZD1222 doses. Sampled repertoires all dated from after the peak T cell response.

Worth noting for this clone: The antigen is undetermined.

The method was immunoSEQ multiplex PCR; TCRdb's version includes in-frame clones alone and lacks a portion of them. The data show 130,000 or so clones, with approximately 88% seen just once and 4.5% to 7% held by the top ten. The sample here was peripheral blood, taken 28 days after the second AZD1222 dose. The clonotype comes from an adult who received the AZD1222 COVID-19 vaccine.

CDR3 sequence: CASSSTGNYEQYF. In DNA form, the CDR3 reads TGTGCCAGCAGCTCTACCGGGAACTACGAGCAGTACTTC. The chain is built from TRBV5-5 and TRBJ2-7; D possibly corresponds to TRBD2 (5 bases). This CDR3 contains 13 residues. Germline CDR1 SGHKS, CDR2 YYEKEE (reference sequence). V lost 3 bases and J lost 3, with 10 bases in between.